This T cell receptor (beta chain) stems from a study of cytomegalovirus exposure and HLA in healthy donors (dated by TCRdb to about 2017). Notes on the research overall: According to an earlier analysis of several hundred of the donors, 200 million or so T cells yielded roughly 110 million unique TCR beta sequences and approximately 300 Gb of sequence data. The number of donors typed differed by locus, with about 620-630 for A, B, C, DRB1 and DQB1, approximately 500 for DQA1, 606 for DPA1, and some 440 for DPB1. To predict cytomegalovirus infection status, the study brought together high-throughput TCR immunosequencing, statistical association of individual TCRs with disease status, and machine learning. Among some 400 genotyped donors of the cohort, an average of approximately 230,000 unique TCR beta nucleotide sequences were sequenced per donor, around 18% of them non-productive. Donor age, sex, ethnicity and CMV serostatus were compiled together with the repertoire data. Using immunosequencing, the study profiled T cell repertoires from approximately 700 subjects and related those repertoires to cytomegalovirus serostatus. Class I and class II HLA loci were covered by the typing at four-digit resolution. Roughly five DR-DQ haplotypes were handled as single units for association and clustering, since linkage in the cohort was strong. A later genetic analysis used genome-wide SNP genotypes for 398 of the 666 donors, treating that subset as a discovery cohort. Of the roughly 400 genotyped donors, about 80% fell in the genetic ancestry cluster associated with self-reported Caucasian donors. The study aimed to test whether signatures of past pathogen exposure could be identified by cataloging public T cell receptors. Rather than using new phenotypic data, the later analysis identified candidate immune exposures from TCR beta sequences and from how often those sequences occurred across donors. To study patterns of TCR occurrence, a later analysis re-analyzed previously published TCR beta repertoires from 700 or so donors and added high-resolution HLA genotyping. An early release covering roughly 600 HLA-typed donors comprised approximately 300 gigabases of sequencing data and around 85 million unique TCR sequences. All discovery cohort repertoires had been generated on a single sequencing platform. An earlier analysis of some 500 of the donors applied high-throughput TCR beta sequencing to assess whether each TCR beta V gene segment acted as functional or pseudogenic. Besides the first cohort of around 670 subjects, a separate validation cohort made up of over 95 different subjects was used.

V lost 6 bases and J lost 3 bases; the stretch between them is 17 bases long. In the germline V gene (reference sequence), CDR1 corresponds to MNHEY and CDR2 to SMNVEV. The CDR3 holds 15 amino acids from the cysteine to the phenylalanine. Here the CDR3 DNA is all that survives: 45 bases in frame from base 1. Study-wide conclusions, independent of this receptor: Strong co-occurrence of HLA alleles, especially DR and DQ, made assigning TCR associations to individual alleles difficult. The presence/absence analyses assumed that sequencing depth was roughly uniform across donors, and that assumption may not be true. Immune exposure information for the cohort was limited to CMV serostatus. The study listed 164 TCR beta chains as associated with cytomegalovirus. In a later analysis, HLA-associated TCR beta chains showed more clonal expansion and lower generation probabilities than non-associated chains that were equally common. Linkage disequilibrium might explain the correlated functional status among segregating V segments, but an unknown experimental factor could not be ruled out. Compared with the approximately 670-donor mean, donors in an Asian-associated ancestry cluster had fewer N-insertions in productive TCRs, according to a later genetic analysis. A further reported finding was that TCR beta sequences accurately predicted the HLA-A and HLA-B alleles for most subjects in the first cohort. The authors suggested that the approach could potentially be extended to other disease states and immunological phenotypes. Some IMGT-functional V segments, including TRBV6-2 and TRBV6-3, could not be distinguished by the 87-base-pair reads and were therefore excluded. The cohort was sequenced for TCR beta chains only, and without alpha or paired-chain data the features that could be detected were limited. Three of the identified cytomegalovirus-associated TCR beta chains were confirmed in vitro to be specific for cytomegalovirus antigens. A later analysis associated about 16,000 TCR beta sequences with specific HLA alleles at a false discovery rate of 0.05. Because HLA typing was missing for some donors at each locus, association tests included only the typed subset. About 17 rarely observed V segments, including chromosome 9 orphons, were excluded from the earlier analysis of approximately 600 of the donors because counts were too low. Broadly in line with IMGT annotations, most TCR beta V segments showed up in productive rearrangements about 87% or about 30% of the time in an earlier analysis of under 700 of the donors. Several of the top co-occurrence clusters appeared to be linked to parvovirus B19, influenza, CMV and Epstein-Barr virus, according to a later analysis. Most TCR sequences were observed very rarely across donors, whereas some public TCRs were present in many individuals. An association between a missense DCLRE1C variant and V-gene and J-gene trimming of TCR beta chains was found in a later genetic analysis and replicated in an independent cohort. The classifier was reported to diagnose cytomegalovirus status with high specificity and sensitivity in both the original and validation cohorts. Most CMV-associated TCR beta chains appeared to be HLA-restricted in a later analysis, and the HLA associations seemed to be driven largely by CMV exposure. In a later analysis, the rate of TCR association differed among HLA loci, with DRB1 alleles having the most associated TCRs and HLA-C alleles having the fewest. The sequencing pipeline was judged likely to have produced a cluster of highly shared sequence variants as a technical artifact.

This clone came up a few times. Its cognate antigen has yet to be identified. No quality values exist for individual bases; no much larger clone is one base distant. The method behind the library was the immunoSEQ multiplex PCR assay. For the multiplex PCR, a mixture combining 60 forward primers for TCR Vbeta segments and 13 reverse primers for TCR Jbeta segments was used. Amplification of the CDR3 region of rearranged TCR beta genes was performed with a multiplex PCR assay on genomic DNA. The Illumina HiSeq System was used to sequence the amplified TCR beta libraries as 87-base-pair reads. As for how the authors treated the data: Across the 700 or so repertoires, a later analysis counted tens of millions of unique TCR beta chains, roughly 11 million of which were shared by at least two donors. To remove PCR and sequencing errors, raw reads were error-corrected and collapsed into unique sequences using a nearest-neighbor algorithm that merged closely related sequences. CDR3 sequences were aligned to IMGT reference sequences to assign V, D and J gene segments. For a sequence to be retained, a match of at least six nucleotides to both a V gene segment and a J gene segment was required. A rearrangement counted as productive if the CDR3 had no stop codons and remained in frame with V and J, and every other rearrangement counted as non-productive. Following IMGT convention, CDR3 was defined as the stretch from the second conserved V-encoded cysteine up to the conserved J-encoded phenylalanine. The earlier analysis of approximately 590 of the donors excluded any sequence lacking an unambiguous match to a single V gene segment. An earlier analysis of under 750 of the donors called V segments functional above 56.7% productive rearrangements and segregating when the between-donor standard deviation exceeded 5%. A statistical classification framework was built to diagnose cytomegalovirus status from the catalog of TCR beta chain sequences. In a later analysis, V and J genes were assigned by comparing TCR nucleotide sequences against IMGT/GENE-DB human TR gene sequences. Using the TCRdist pipeline, a later analysis assigned CDR3 sequences along with most-parsimonious VDJ recombination scenarios. In a later analysis, each TCR beta chain was defined by its CDR3 amino acid sequence together with its V-gene family, and reads lacking a unique V-gene family were excluded. A later analysis removed over 500 highly shared, low-generation-probability nucleotide sequences to deal with suspected cross-contamination and a sequencing artifact. For each public chain, a later analysis derived a clonal expansion index from normalized ranks of inferred template counts within each repertoire. In a later analysis, generation probabilities were computed using a VDJ recombination model fitted to out-of-frame rearrangements, and the results were checked against IGoR. In a later analysis, hypergeometric tests were used to score TCR-TCR, TCR-HLA and TCR-CMV co-occurrence, with a repertoire-size bias correction applied to TCR pairs. False discovery rates were estimated in a later analysis by permuting HLA or CMV assignments 20 times. A later analysis grouped co-occurring TCRs with DBSCAN, adding TCRdist sequence similarity when clustering within HLA-allele-positive subsets. For co-occurrence clustering, repertoires with fewer than 30,000 or more than 120,000 public chains were excluded, along with about five repertoires with anomalous nucleotide sharing. TCRdb provides this immuneACCESS table in a form limited to in-frame rearrangements. Some clones are lacking; in checked studies, under half of them reflect an unresolved V gene, and why the rest are absent is not known. V, J and clone size are taken as reported in that table, and D and trimming were inferred from the DNA itself. The sample table contains roughly 120,000 clones; only one count was recorded for under 90% of them. 2% to 3% of the sample goes to the ten largest clones.

In total, approximately 690 healthy bone marrow donors made up the cohort. At the time of sampling, every cohort member was nominally healthy, though immune exposures that went unrecorded were likely present. The donor tested CMV seronegative, placing the donor among the 300 to 400 seronegative members of the cohort. Every donor gave a peripheral blood sample, and the peripheral blood mononuclear cells from that sample were used for TCR beta sequencing. The Qiagen DNeasy Blood Extraction Kit was used to extract genomic DNA from the blood cell samples. This sequence originates from a young woman in good health and CMV-seronegative. Sample: PBMCs. The rearranged chain carries TRBV27 and TRBJ1-2; the D gene is possibly TRBD1, with 6 bases matching. CDR3 sequence: CASSSPGGRDYGYTF. The nucleotides are TGTGCCAGCAGCTCCCCGGGGGGCCGAGACTATGGCTACACCTTC.